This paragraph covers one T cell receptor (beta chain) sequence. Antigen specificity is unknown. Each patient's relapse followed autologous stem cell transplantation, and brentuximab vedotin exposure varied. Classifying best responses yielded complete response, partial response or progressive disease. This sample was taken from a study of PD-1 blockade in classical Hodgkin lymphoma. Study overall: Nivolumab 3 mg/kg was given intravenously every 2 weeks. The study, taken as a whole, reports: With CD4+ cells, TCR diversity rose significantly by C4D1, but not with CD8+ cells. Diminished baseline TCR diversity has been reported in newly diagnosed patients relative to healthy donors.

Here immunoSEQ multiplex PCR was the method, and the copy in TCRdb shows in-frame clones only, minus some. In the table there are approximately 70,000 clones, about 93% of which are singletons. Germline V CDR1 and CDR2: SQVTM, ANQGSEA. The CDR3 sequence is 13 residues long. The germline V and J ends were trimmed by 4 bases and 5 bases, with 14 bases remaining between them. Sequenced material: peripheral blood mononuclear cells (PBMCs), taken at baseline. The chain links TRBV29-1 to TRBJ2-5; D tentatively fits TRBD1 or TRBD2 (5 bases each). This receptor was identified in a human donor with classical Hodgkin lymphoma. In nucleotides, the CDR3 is TGCAGCGTTGTTTCGAGGGGCGGGGAGACCCAGTACTTC. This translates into CSVVSRGGETQYF.